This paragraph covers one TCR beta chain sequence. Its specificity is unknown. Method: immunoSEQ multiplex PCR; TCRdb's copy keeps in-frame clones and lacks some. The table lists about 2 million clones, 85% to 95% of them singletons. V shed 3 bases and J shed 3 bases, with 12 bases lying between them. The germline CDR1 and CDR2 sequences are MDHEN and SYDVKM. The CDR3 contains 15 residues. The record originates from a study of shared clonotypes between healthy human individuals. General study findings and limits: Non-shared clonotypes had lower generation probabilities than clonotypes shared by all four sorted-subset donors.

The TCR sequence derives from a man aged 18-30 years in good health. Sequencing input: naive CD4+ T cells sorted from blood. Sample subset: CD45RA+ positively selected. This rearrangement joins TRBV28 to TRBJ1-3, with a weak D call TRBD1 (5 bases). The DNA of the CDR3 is TGTGCCAGCAGTTTCCCCGGGGCGGGTGGAAACACCATATATTTT. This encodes CASSFPGAGGNTIYF. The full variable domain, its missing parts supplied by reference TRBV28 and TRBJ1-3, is DVKVTQSSRYLVKRTGEKVFLECVQDMDHENMFWYRQDPGLGLRLIYFSYDVKMKEKGDIPEGYSVSREKKERFSLILESASTNQTSMYLCASSFPGAGGNTIYFGEGSWLTVV.